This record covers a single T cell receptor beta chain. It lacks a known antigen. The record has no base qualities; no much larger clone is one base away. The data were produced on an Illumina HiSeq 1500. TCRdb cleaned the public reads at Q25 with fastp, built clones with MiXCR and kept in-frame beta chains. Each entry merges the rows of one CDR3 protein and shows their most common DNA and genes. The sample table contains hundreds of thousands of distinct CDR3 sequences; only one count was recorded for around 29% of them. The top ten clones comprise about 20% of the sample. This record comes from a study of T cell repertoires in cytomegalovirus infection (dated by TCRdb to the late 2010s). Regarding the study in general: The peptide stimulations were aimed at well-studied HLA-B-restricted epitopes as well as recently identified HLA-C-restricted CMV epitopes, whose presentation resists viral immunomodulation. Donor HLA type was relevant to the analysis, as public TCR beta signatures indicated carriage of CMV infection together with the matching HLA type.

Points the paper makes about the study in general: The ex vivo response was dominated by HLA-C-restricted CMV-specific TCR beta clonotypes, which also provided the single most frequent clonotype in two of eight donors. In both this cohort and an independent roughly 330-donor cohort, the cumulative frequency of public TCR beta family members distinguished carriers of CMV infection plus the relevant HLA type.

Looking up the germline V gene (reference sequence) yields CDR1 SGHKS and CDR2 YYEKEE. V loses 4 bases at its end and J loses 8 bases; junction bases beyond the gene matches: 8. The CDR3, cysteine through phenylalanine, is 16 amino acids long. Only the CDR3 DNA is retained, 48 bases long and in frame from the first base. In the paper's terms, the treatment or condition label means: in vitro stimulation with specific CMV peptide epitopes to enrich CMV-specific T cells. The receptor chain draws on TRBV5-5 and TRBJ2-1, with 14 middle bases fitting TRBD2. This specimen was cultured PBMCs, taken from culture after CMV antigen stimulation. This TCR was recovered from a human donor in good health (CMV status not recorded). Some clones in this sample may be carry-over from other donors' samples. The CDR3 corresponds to CASSPTGLAGVHEQFF. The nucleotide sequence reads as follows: TGTGCCAGCAGCCCCACGGGACTAGCGGGGGTTCATGAGCAGTTCTTC.